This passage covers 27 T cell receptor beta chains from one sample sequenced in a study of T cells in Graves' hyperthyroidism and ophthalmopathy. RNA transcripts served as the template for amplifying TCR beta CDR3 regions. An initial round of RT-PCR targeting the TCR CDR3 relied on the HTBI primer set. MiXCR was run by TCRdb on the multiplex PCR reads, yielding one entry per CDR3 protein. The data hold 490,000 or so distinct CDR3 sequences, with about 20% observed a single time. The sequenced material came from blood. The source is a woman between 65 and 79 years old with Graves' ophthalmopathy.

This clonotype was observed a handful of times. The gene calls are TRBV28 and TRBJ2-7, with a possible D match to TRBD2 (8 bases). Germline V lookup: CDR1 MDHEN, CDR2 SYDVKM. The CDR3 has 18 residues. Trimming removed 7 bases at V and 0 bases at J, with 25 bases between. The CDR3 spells CASTDGRGHIRTSYEQYF. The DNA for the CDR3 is TGTGCCAGCACGGACGGGAGGGGGCATATCCGTACCTCCTACGAGCAGTACTTC.

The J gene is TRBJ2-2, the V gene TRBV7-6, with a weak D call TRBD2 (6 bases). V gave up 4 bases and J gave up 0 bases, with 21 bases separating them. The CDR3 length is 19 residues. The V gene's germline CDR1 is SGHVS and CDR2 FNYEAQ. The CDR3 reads CASSSLISGRTANTGELFF. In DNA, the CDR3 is TGTGCCAGCAGCTCATTAATATCGGGGAGGACGGCGAACACCGGGGAGCTGTTTTTT.

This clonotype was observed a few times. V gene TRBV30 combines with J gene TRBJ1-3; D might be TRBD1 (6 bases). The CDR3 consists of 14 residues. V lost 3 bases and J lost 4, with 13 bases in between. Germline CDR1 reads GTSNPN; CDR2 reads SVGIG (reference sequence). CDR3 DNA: TGTGCCTGGAGGCCCGGGACAACCGGAAACACCATATATTTT. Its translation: CAWRPGTTGNTIYF.

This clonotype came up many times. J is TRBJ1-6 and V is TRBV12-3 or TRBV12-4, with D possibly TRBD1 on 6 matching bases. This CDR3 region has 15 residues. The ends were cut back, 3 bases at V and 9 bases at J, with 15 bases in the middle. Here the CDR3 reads CASSFGAGGGSPLHF. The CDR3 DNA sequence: TGTGCCAGCAGTTTTGGGGCGGGGGGCGGTTCACCCCTCCACTTT.

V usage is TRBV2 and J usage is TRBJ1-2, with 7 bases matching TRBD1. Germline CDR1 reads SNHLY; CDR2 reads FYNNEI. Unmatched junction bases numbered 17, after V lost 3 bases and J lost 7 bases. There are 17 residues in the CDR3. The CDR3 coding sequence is TGTGCCAGCAGTGAGACTTATTTCGCGACAGGGCTTACTGGCTACACCTTC. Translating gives CASSETYFATGLTGYTF. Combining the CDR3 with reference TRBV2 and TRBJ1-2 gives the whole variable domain EPEVTQTPSHQVTQMGQEVILRCVPISNHLYFYWYRQILGQKVEFLVSFYNNEISEKSEIFDDQFSVERPDGSNFTLKIRSTKLEDSAMYFCASSETYFATGLTGYTFGSGTRLTVV.

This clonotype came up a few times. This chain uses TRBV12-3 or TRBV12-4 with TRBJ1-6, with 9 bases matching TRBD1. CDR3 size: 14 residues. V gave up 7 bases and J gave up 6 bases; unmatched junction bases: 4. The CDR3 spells CASTGQGVNSPLHF. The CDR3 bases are TGTGCCAGCACGGGACAGGGCGTTAATTCACCCCTCCACTTT.

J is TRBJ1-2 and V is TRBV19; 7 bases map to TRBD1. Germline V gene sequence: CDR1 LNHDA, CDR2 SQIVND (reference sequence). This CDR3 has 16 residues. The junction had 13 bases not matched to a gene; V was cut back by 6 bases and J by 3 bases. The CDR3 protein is CASRRDSAFSDYGYTF. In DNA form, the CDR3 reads TGTGCCAGTAGGAGGGACAGCGCTTTCTCCGACTATGGCTACACCTTC.

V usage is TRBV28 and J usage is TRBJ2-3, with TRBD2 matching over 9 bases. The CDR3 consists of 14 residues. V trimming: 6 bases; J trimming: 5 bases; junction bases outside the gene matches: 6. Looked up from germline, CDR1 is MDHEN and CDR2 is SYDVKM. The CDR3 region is CASRGGGGGDTQYF. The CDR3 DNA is TGTGCCAGCAGAGGCGGCGGGGGGGGAGATACGCAGTATTTT.

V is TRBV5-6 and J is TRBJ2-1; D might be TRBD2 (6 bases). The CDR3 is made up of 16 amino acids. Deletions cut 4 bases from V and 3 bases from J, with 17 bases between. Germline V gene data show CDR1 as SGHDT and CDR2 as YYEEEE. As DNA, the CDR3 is TGTGCCAGCAGCGGCGGGGTTCTGCTGGGCTACAATGAGCAGTTCTTC. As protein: CASSGGVLLGYNEQFF. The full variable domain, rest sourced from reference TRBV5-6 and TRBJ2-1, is DAGVTQSPTHLIKTRGQQVTLRCSPKSGHDTVSWYQQALGQGPQFIFQYYEEEERQRGNFPDRFSGHQFPNYSSELNVNALLLGDSALYLCASSGGVLLGYNEQFFGPGTRLTVL.

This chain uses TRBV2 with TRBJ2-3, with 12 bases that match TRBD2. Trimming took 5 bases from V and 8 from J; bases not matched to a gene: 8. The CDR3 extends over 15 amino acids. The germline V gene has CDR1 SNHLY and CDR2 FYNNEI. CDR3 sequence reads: CASSSSGRGGATQYF. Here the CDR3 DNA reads TGTGCCAGCAGTTCTAGCGGGAGGGGGGGCGCTACGCAGTATTTT.

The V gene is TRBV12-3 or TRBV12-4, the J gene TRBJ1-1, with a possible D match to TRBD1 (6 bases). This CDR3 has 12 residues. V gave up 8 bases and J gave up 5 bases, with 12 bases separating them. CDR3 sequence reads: CASSYRETEAFF. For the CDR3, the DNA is TGTGCCAGCTCGTACAGGGAGACTGAAGCTTTCTTT.

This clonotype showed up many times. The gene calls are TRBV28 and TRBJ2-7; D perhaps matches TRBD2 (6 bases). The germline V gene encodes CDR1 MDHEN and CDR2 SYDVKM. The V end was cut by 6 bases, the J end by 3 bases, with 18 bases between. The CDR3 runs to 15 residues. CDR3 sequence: CASSWARGRNYEQYF. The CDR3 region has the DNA TGTGCCAGCAGCTGGGCTCGGGGGAGGAACTACGAGCAGTACTTC.

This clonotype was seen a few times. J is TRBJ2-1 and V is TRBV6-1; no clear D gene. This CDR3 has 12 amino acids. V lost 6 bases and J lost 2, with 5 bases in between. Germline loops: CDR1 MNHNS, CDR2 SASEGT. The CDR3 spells CASRFPYNEQFF. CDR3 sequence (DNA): TGTGCCAGCAGGTTCCCCTACAATGAGCAGTTCTTC.

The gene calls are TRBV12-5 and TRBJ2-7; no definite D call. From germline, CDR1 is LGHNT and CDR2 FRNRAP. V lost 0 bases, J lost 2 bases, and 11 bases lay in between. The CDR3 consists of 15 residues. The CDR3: CASGLVLNTPYEQYF. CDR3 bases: TGTGCTAGTGGTTTGGTACTTAACACCCCCTACGAGCAGTACTTC. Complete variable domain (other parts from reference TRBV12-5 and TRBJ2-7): DARVTQTPRHKVTEMGQEVTMRCQPILGHNTVFWYRQTMMQGLELLAYFRNRAPLDDSGMPKDRFSAEMPDATLATLKIQPSEPRDSAVYFCASGLVLNTPYEQYFGPGTRLTVT.

CDR3 nucleotides: TGCAGTGCTAGAGACCCTTTGCGGGGGGCGAACGAAAAACTGTTTTTT. This translates into CSARDPLRGANEKLFF. The chain combines TRBV20-1 with TRBJ1-4; tentative D call: TRBD1 (6 bases). Trimming took 0 bases from V and 8 from J, leaving 19 bases between them. Germline V gives CDR1 DFQATT, CDR2 SNEGSKA (reference sequence). CDR3 length equals 16 residues.

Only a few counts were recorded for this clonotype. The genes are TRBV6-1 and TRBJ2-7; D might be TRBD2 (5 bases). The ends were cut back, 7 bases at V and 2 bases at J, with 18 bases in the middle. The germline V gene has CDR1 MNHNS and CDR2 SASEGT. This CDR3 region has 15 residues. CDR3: CASTKDWNSPYEQYF. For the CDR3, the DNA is TGTGCCAGCACCAAGGACTGGAACTCCCCCTACGAGCAGTACTTC.

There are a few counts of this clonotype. CDR3 bases: TGTGCCAGCGGGCAGAGCTCCTACAATGAGCAGTTCTTC. It encodes CASGQSSYNEQFF. The chain combines TRBV6-1 with TRBJ2-1; D not certain. Germline V lookup: CDR1 MNHNS, CDR2 SASEGT. The V end lost 8 bases, the J end lost 0 bases, and 8 bases lay between the germline ends. This CDR3 is built from 13 residues.

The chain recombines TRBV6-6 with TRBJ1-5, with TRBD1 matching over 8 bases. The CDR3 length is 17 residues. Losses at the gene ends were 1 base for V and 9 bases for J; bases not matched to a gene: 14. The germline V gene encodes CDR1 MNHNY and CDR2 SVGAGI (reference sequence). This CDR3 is CASSYLSTGGFGRPQHF. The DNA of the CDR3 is TGTGCCAGCAGTTACTTGAGTACAGGGGGGTTTGGTCGGCCCCAGCATTTT.

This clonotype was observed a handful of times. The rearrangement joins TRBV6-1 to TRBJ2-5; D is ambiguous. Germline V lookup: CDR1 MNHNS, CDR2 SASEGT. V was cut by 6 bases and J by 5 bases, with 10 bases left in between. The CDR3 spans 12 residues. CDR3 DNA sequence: TGTGCCAGCAGCTTCCAAGGGGAGACCCAGTACTTC. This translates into CASSFQGETQYF.

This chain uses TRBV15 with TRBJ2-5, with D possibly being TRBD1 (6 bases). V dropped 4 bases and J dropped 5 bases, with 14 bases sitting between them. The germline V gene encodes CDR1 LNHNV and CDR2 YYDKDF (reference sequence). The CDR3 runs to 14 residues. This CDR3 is CATSTGVRFETQYF. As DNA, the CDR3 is TGTGCCACCAGCACAGGGGTGCGGTTTGAGACCCAGTACTTC.

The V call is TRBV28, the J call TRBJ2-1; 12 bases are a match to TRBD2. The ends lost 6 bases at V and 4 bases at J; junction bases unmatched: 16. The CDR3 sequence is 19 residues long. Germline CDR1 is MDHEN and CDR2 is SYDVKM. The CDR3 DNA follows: TGTGCCAGCAGCCCGATGACTGGGCTAGCGGGAGGGAAGTACAATGAGCAGTTCTTC. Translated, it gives CASSPMTGLAGGKYNEQFF.

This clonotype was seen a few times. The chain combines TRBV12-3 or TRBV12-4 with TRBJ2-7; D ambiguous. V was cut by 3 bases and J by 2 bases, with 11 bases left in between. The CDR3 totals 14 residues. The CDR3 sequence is CASSFPPKTYEQYF. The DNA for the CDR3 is TGTGCCAGCAGTTTCCCCCCTAAAACCTACGAGCAGTACTTC.

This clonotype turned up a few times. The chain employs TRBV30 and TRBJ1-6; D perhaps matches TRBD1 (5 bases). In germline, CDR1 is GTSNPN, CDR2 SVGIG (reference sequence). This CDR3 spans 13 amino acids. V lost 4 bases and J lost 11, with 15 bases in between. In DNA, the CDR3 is TGTGCCTGGACCTGGGACTCCCCAACACCCCTCCACTTT. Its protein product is CAWTWDSPTPLHF.

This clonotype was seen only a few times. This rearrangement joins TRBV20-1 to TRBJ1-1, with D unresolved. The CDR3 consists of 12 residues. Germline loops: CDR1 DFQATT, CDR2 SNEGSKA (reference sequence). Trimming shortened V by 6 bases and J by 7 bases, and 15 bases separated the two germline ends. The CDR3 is CSATDGVDEAFF. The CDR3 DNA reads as TGCAGTGCCACGGACGGCGTTGATGAAGCTTTCTTT.

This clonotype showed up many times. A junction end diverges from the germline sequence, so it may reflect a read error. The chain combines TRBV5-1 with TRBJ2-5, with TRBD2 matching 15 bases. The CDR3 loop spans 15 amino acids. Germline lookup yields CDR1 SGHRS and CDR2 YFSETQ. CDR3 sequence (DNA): TGTGCCAGCAGTCTGGGACTAGCGGGAGGTGAGACCCAGTACTTC. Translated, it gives CASSLGLAGGETQYF.

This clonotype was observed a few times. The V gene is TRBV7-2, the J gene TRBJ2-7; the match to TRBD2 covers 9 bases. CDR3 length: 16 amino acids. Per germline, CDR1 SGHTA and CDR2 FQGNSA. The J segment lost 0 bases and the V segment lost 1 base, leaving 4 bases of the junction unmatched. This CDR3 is CASSLVAGGTSYEQYF. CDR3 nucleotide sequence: TGTGCCAGCAGCTTAGTTGCGGGAGGGACCTCCTACGAGCAGTACTTC.

CDR3 nucleotide sequence: TGCGCCAGCAGCCTGGGGGCGGTGAACACTGAAGCTTTCTTT. It is translated as CASSLGAVNTEAFF. This chain connects TRBV4-1 to TRBJ1-1; tentative D call: TRBD1 (6 bases). CDR3 length: 14 residues. CDR1 and CDR2 from the germline V gene are MGHRA and YSYEKL. Trimming removed 4 bases at V and 0 bases at J, with 9 bases between.